The 5 T cell receptor beta chains given below trace back to one sample, sequenced in a study of cytomegalovirus exposure and HLA in healthy donors. This PCR relied on a set of 60 Vbeta primers and 13 Jbeta primers. Libraries were prepared by immunoSEQ multiplex PCR; TCRdb keeps only in-frame clonotypes and omits some of them. The table counts under 45,000 clones; 3% to 4% lies in the top ten. Sequencing was performed on PBMCs. These receptors were collected from a male donor in good health and CMV-seronegative.

The rearrangement links TRBV5-6 to TRBJ2-1, with TRBD1 as a possible D gene (6 bases). Germline-derived CDR1 and CDR2 are SGHDT and YYEEEE. The CDR3 sequence is 16 residues long. V was pared by 2 bases and J by 5 bases, with 17 bases between. The CDR3 loop reads CASSFGPTGPNNEQFF. As DNA, the CDR3 is TGTGCCAGCAGCTTTGGGCCGACAGGACCCAACAATGAGCAGTTCTTC.

The rearrangement uses TRBV5-4 and TRBJ1-6; TRBD1 matches 7 bases. The CDR3 covers 13 residues. The V gene's germline CDR1 is SGHNT and CDR2 YYREEE (reference sequence). V shed 5 bases, J shed 10 bases, and the junction held 6 bases outside the gene matches. The CDR3 DNA is TGTGCCAGCAGGGATACAGGGGACTCACCCCTCCACTTT. Translated, it gives CASRDTGDSPLHF.

This chain links TRBV6-1 with TRBJ2-2, with 7 nucleotides matching TRBD1. V was clipped by 11 bases and J by 4 bases; unmatched bases: 4. This CDR3 has 12 amino acids. Germline loops: CDR1 MNHNS, CDR2 SASEGT. CDR3 loop: CAGQATTGELFF. DNA of the CDR3: TGTGCCGGACAGGCCACCACCGGGGAGCTGTTTTTT.

This chain's CDR3 is CASSPIDSLGNTIYF. The DNA for the CDR3 is TGTGCCAGCTCACCAATAGACAGCCTTGGAAACACCATATATTTT. The gene calls are TRBV18 and TRBJ1-3; a weak D match, TRBD1 (5 bases). Trimming left V 2 bases short and J 3 bases short, with 11 bases between. This CDR3 has 15 amino acids. Germline lookup yields CDR1 KGHSH and CDR2 LQKENI.

The chain links TRBV6-9 to TRBJ1-1; tentative D call: TRBD1 (6 bases). This CDR3 has 13 amino acids. Trimming cost V 9 bases and J 4 bases, with 15 bases left between them. Germline CDR1 is MNHGY and CDR2 is SVAAGI. The chain's CDR3 is CARPWRGGTEAFF. CDR3 nucleotides: TGTGCCAGGCCCTGGAGGGGGGGCACTGAAGCTTTCTTT.